The 6 T cell receptor beta chains reported below all come from one sample, sequenced in a study of radiation and T cells in renal cell carcinoma. Time point described: blood 2 weeks post-SBRT. The treatment here: 15 Gy SBRT to primary tumor, nephrectomy 4 weeks later. The assay was immunoSEQ multiplex PCR, and TCRdb's table has in-frame clones only and misses some. The repertoire includes more than 95,000 clones, around 81% of them detected once, and 5% to 6.5% sits in the top ten. This specimen consisted of blood, obtained from a patient whose treatment included radiotherapy and nephrectomy. The receptors come from a man aged 45 to 65 with renal cell carcinoma.

The chain links TRBV15 to TRBJ2-1; weak D call: TRBD1 (5 bases). Germline V gene lookup returns CDR1 LNHNV and CDR2 YYDKDF (reference sequence). The length of the CDR3 is 17 residues. Trimming shortened V by 4 bases and J by 8 bases, and 24 bases separated the two germline ends. The CDR3 sequence: CATSTPFRASYVHEQFF. Here the CDR3 DNA reads TGTGCCACCAGCACTCCTTTCAGGGCTAGTTATGTCCATGAGCAGTTCTTC.

The table lists this clone with a few counts. The chain combines TRBV9 with TRBJ1-1; TRBD1 aligns across 10 bases. The CDR3 is 17 amino acids. Germline CDR1 reads SGDLS; CDR2 reads YYNGEE. Unmatched junction bases numbered 10, after V lost 0 bases and J lost 5 bases. The CDR3 bases are TGTGCCAGCAGCGTAGACCGACGGGACAGGGGACGAACTGAAGCTTTCTTT. This translates into CASSVDRRDRGRTEAFF.

The V and J genes are TRBV28 and TRBJ1-4, with TRBD1 as a possible D gene (5 bases). The CDR3 loop spans 17 amino acids. Germline assignment: CDR1 MDHEN and CDR2 SYDVKM. V shed 7 bases and J shed 5 bases, with 23 bases lying between them. This chain's CDR3 is CASTSGTAHPSNEKLFF. For the CDR3, the DNA is TGTGCCAGCACTTCCGGGACCGCGCACCCCTCGAATGAAAAACTGTTTTTT.

V is TRBV7-9 and J is TRBJ1-2, with 9 bases matching TRBD1. The CDR3 extends over 15 amino acids. CDR1 and CDR2 (germline): SEHNR, FQNEAQ (reference sequence). The V segment lost 1 base and the J segment 4 bases; nucleotides outside the gene matches: 4. This chain's CDR3 is CASSLVGQGGYGYTF. As DNA, the CDR3 is TGTGCCAGCAGCTTAGTGGGACAGGGTGGCTATGGCTACACCTTC. Filled out from reference TRBV7-9 and TRBJ1-2, the complete variable domain reads DTGVSQNPRHKITKRGQNVTFRCDPISEHNRLYWYRQTLGQGPEFLTYFQNEAQLEKSRLLSDRFSAERPKGSFSTLEIQRTEQGDSAMYLCASSLVGQGGYGYTFGSGTRLTVV.

The chain combines TRBV5-1 with TRBJ1-2; 8 positions agree with TRBD1. The CDR3 length is 15 residues. The germline CDR1 and CDR2 sequences are SGHRS and YFSETQ. V shed 4 bases, J shed 0 bases, and the junction held 5 bases outside the gene matches. CDR3: CASSPGQGSNYGYTF. The CDR3 region has the DNA TGCGCCAGCAGCCCAGGACAGGGATCTAACTATGGCTACACCTTC.

This chain connects TRBV5-1 to TRBJ2-5, with 7 bases identical to TRBD1. The CDR3 has 13 residues. V trimming: 4 bases; J trimming: 4 bases; junction bases outside the gene matches: 4. CDR1 and CDR2 (germline): SGHRS, YFSETQ. CDR3 loop: CASSVTGPETQYF. In nucleotides, the CDR3 is TGCGCCAGCAGCGTGACAGGGCCAGAGACCCAGTACTTC.